A selection of T cell receptor beta chains follows, all from one sample in a study of OX40 agonist ivuxolimab in advanced cancers. This table comes from immunoSEQ multiplex PCR, and its TCRdb copy is limited to in-frame clones, with some not included. The sample records over 80,000 clones, around 78% being singletons. The sequencing here drew on CD4+ or CD8+ T cells sorted from blood, taken in a trial of the OX40 agonist ivuxolimab. The receptors stem from an adult with an advanced solid tumor such as melanoma, head and neck, liver or kidney cancer. Each CDR3 is given with its conserved first and last residue. The order of the fields is V gene, D gene, J gene, clone size, CDR3 protein, CDR3 DNA. D genes are given only for firm matches. Clone size, where shown, is once, few, many, or a class for clones that have expanded.

>TRBV7-2|-|TRBJ1-3|-
CASNPVVGSAGNTIYF
TGTGCCAGCAACCCGGTGGTCGGATCAGCTGGAAACACCATATATTTT
>TRBV7-2|TRBD1|TRBJ1-2|-
CASSLRWQGASYTF
TGTGCCAGCAGCTTGAGGTGGCAGGGGGCCAGCTACACCTTC
>TRBV4-2|TRBD2|TRBJ2-5|-
CASSQRLAGGQETQYF
TGTGCCAGCAGCCAACGACTAGCGGGGGGGCAAGAGACCCAGTACTTC
>TRBV18|-|TRBJ2-7|-
CASSPQDISRLPYEQYF
TGTGCCAGCTCACCACAGGACATATCCCGACTTCCCTACGAGCAGTACTTC
>TRBV4-3|-|TRBJ1-1|few
CASSQIRGTLNTEAFF
TGCGCCAGCAGCCAAATACGGGGGACCTTGAACACTGAAGCTTTCTTT
>TRBV2|-|TRBJ1-4|-
CASGTRWDEELFF
TGTGCCAGCGGGACAAGATGGGATGAAGAGCTGTTTTTT
>TRBV5-6|-|TRBJ1-1|-
CASSRYSGNTEAFF
TGTGCCAGCAGCCGATACTCCGGGAACACTGAAGCTTTCTTT
>TRBV4-3|-|TRBJ1-4|few
CASSQDGAVPNEKLFF
TGCGCCAGCAGCCAAGATGGGGCAGTACCAAATGAAAAGCTGTTTTTT
>TRBV5-4|-|TRBJ1-2|-
CASSLARPLGGYTF
TGTGCCAGCAGCTTGGCCCGGCCCCTGGGAGGCTACACCTTC
>TRBV7-9|-|TRBJ2-2|-
CASSLLTANTGELFF
TGTGCCAGCAGCTTACTGACAGCGAACACCGGGGAGCTGTTTTTT